This TCR beta chain derives from a study of blood T cell repertoires in COVID-19. V was shortened by 6 bases and J by 7 bases, with 16 bases between the two germline ends. The CDR3 sequence is 13 residues long. Only in-frame clones appear in the TCRdb table, and some are missing; sequencing was by immunoSEQ multiplex PCR. The sample includes about 50,000 clones, about 84% seen only once; the top ten take roughly 10%. The sequence came from a man in his 60s with acute or convalescent COVID-19. The rearrangement uses TRBV12-3 or TRBV12-4 and TRBJ2-7; tentatively, D is TRBD1 (7 bases). The sample was peripheral blood. CDR3 protein: CASSPGGISEQYF. In nucleotides, the CDR3 is TGTGCCAGCAGCCCAGGGGGGATAAGTGAGCAGTACTTC.